This is a list of T cell receptor beta chains from one sample in a study of prognosis after radiotherapy for stage I lung cancer. TCRdb processed the multiplex PCR reads anew with MiXCR; each CDR3 protein has one entry. The table lists about 26,000 distinct CDR3 sequences, approximately 31% of them singletons. The material was PBMCs, obtained before or after stereotactic body radiation therapy (not recorded which). The source is a donor over 45 with non-small cell lung cancer. Each CDR3 is given with its conserved first and last residue. Fields, in order: V gene, clone size, J gene, D gene, CDR3 protein, CDR3 DNA. A D gene is named only where the DNA matches it firmly. Clone sizes are given selectively: once, few, many, or a class where the clone is expanded.

TRBV30	-	TRBJ2-2	TRBD2	CAWGRGLADTGELFF	TGTGCCTGGGGCAGGGGACTAGCGGACACCGGGGAGCTGTTTTTT
TRBV7-3	many	TRBJ2-1	TRBD2	CASSLTLAGRADEQFF	TGTGCCAGCAGCTTAACACTAGCGGGGCGCGCGGATGAGCAGTTCTTC
TRBV19	-	TRBJ2-7	TRBD2	CASSGSGTSGRSYEQYF	TGTGCCAGTAGTGGGTCCGGGACTAGCGGGAGGTCCTACGAGCAGTACTTC
TRBV6-5	medium-sized	TRBJ1-3	-	CASSYSTEGGNTIYF	TGTGCCAGCAGTTACTCGACAGAAGGGGGAAACACCATATATTTT
TRBV10-2	few	TRBJ2-1	TRBD2	CASSESIGLAGTYNEQFF	TGCGCCAGCAGTGAGTCGATAGGTCTAGCGGGGACCTACAATGAGCAGTTCTTC
TRBV2	many	TRBJ2-1	-	CASTGGLHLNEQFF	TGTGCCAGCACTGGGGGACTCCACCTCAATGAGCAGTTCTTC
TRBV7-9	-	TRBJ1-4	TRBD1	CASSLAGQNEKLFF	TGTGCCAGCAGCTTAGCGGGACAGAATGAAAAACTGTTTTTT
TRBV19	-	TRBJ1-5	-	CASSIVGGNQPQHF	TGTGCCAGTAGTATCGTCGGGGGCAATCAGCCCCAGCATTTT
TRBV5-1	many	TRBJ1-1	-	CASSFYFGTEAFF	TGCGCCAGCAGCTTTTATTTTGGCACTGAAGCTTTCTTT
TRBV6-4	many	TRBJ2-3	-	CASSDSITGSTDTQYF	TGTGCCAGCAGTGACTCGATAACCGGATCCACAGATACGCAGTATTTT
TRBV6-5	many	TRBJ1-2	-	CASSYSGRFSYGYTF	TGTGCCAGCAGTTACTCGGGCCGTTTTAGTTATGGCTACACCTTC
TRBV6-4	many	TRBJ2-1	-	CASSDSAGSYNEQFF	TGTGCCAGCAGTGACTCGGCGGGGTCCTACAATGAGCAGTTCTTC
TRBV7-9	many	TRBJ2-7	-	CASSFAGSSYEQYF	TGTGCCAGCAGCTTTGCGGGAAGCTCCTACGAGCAGTACTTC
TRBV18	many	TRBJ1-1	-	CASSAVGRNTEAFF	TGTGCCAGCTCAGCCGTAGGGCGGAACACTGAAGCTTTCTTT
TRBV28	many	TRBJ1-5	TRBD1	CASSLPAGGSPSQPQHF	TGTGCCAGCAGTTTGCCGGCAGGGGGTTCTCCCAGTCAGCCCCAGCATTTT
TRBV7-3	many	TRBJ1-6	-	CASSLMAGLNSPLHF	TGTGCCAGCAGCTTAATGGCAGGGCTTAATTCACCCCTCCACTTT
TRBV6-1	many	TRBJ2-7	-	CASSPRYTSYEQYF	TGTGCCAGCAGTCCCCGATACACCTCCTACGAGCAGTACTTC
TRBV5-1	many	TRBJ2-3	TRBD1	CASSLAFLGQGAGTDTQYF	TGCGCCAGCAGCTTGGCCTTTCTGGGACAGGGGGCAGGCACAGATACGCAGTATTTT